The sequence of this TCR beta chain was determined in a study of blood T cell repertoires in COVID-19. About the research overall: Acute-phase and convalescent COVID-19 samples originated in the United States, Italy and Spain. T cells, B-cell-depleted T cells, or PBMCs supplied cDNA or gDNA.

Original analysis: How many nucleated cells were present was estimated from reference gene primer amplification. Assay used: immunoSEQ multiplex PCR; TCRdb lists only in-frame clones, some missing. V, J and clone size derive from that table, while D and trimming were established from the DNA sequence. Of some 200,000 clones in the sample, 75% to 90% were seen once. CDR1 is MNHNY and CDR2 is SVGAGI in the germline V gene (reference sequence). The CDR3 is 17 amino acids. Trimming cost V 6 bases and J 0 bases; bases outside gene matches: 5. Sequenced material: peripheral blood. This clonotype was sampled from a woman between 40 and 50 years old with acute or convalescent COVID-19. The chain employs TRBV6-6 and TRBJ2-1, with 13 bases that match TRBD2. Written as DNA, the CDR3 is TGTGCCAGCAGCCGACTAGCGGGGGGCTCCTCCTACAATGAGCAGTTCTTC. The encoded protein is CASSRLAGGSSYNEQFF.